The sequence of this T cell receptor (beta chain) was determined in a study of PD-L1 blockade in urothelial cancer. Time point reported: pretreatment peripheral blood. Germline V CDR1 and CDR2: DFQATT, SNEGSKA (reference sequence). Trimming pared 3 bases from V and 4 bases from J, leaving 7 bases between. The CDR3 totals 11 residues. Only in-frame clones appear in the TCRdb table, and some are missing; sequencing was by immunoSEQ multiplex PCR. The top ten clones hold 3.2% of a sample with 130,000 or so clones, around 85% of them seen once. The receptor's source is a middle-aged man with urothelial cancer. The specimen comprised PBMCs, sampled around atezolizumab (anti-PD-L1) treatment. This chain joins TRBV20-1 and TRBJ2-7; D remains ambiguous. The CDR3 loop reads CSASVAYEQYF. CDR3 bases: TGCAGTGCTAGCGTAGCTTACGAGCAGTACTTC.